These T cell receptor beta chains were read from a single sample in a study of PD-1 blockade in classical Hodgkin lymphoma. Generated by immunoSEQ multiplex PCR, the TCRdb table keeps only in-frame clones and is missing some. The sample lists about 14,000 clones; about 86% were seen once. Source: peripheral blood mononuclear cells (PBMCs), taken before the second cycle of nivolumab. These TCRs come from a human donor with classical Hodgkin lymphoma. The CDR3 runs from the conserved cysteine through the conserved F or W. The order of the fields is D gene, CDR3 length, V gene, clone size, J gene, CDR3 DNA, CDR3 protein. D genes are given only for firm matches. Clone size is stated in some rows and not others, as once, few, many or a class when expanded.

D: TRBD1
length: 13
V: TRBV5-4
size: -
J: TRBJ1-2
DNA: TGTGCCAGCAGGGAGCGGACAGGGCACGGCTACACCTTC
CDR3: CASRERTGHGYTF

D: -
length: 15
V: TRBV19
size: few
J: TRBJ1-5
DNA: TGTGCCAGTAGTACCCTACGAGGTAGCAATCAGCCCCAGCATTTT
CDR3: CASSTLRGSNQPQHF

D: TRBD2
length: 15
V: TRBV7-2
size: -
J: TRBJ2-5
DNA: TGTGCCAGCAGCCCCTCGACTAGCCCGTGGGAGACCCAGTACTTC
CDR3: CASSPSTSPWETQYF

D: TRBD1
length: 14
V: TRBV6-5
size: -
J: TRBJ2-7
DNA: TGTGCCAGCAGATTAAGGGGAAGACCGGGACAGGGCTACTTC
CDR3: CASRLRGRPGQGYF

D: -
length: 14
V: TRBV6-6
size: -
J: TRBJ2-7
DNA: TGTGCCAGCAGTTACTCGTATAGGGCATACGAGCAGTACTTC
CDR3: CASSYSYRAYEQYF

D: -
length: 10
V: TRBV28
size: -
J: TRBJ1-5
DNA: TGTGCCAGCAGATCCACGTCTCTCCATTTT
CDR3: CASRSTSLHF

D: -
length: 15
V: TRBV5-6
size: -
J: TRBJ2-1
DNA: TGTGCCAGCAGCTTCAGGGGGGGCGGCCGGAATGAGCAGTTCTTC
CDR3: CASSFRGGGRNEQFF

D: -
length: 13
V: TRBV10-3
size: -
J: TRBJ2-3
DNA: TGTGCCAGCAGAATCGAAGGGGTGGATACGCAGTATTTT
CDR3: CASRIEGVDTQYF

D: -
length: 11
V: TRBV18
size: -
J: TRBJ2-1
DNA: TGTGCCAGCTCACCCAACAATGAGCAGTTCTTC
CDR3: CASSPNNEQFF

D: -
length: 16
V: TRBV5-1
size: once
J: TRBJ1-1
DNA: TGCGCCAGCAGCTTGGACCCTCGGCGAGGGAACACTGAAGCTTTCTTT
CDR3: CASSLDPRRGNTEAFF

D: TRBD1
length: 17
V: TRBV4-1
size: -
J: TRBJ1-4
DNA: TGCGCCAGCAGCCAAGATTCCGGGACAGGGTCTAATGAAAAACTGTTTTTT
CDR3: CASSQDSGTGSNEKLFF

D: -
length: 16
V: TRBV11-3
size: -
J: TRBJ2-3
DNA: TGTGCCAGCAGCTTAGGCAGTTCCCCTAGCACAGATACGCAGTATTTT
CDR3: CASSLGSSPSTDTQYF

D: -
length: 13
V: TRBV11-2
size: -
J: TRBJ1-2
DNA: TGTGCCAGCACTCGGCCTGGGGCCCAGAGCTACACCTTC
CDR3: CASTRPGAQSYTF

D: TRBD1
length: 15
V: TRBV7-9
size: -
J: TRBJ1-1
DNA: TGTGCCAGCAGCCCGTCCCAGGGGGAGGGGACTGAAGCTTTCTTT
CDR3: CASSPSQGEGTEAFF

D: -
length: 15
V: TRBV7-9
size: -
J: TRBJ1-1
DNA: TGTGCCAGCAGCGTAGGTAATAGGGGAGGTACTGAAGCTTTCTTT
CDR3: CASSVGNRGGTEAFF

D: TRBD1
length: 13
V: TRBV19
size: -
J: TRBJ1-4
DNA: TGTGCCAGTAGTCACTCGGACAGGGGAAAACTGTTTTTT
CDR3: CASSHSDRGKLFF

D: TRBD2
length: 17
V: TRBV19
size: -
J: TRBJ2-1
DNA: TGTGCCTCGCGGGGGAGCGGGGGGGCCGGGTCCTACAATGAGCAGTTCTTC
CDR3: CASRGSGGAGSYNEQFF

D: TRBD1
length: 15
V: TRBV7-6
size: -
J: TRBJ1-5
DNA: TGTGCCAGCAGCTTACAAACAGGGGGCAATCAGCCCCAGCATTTT
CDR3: CASSLQTGGNQPQHF

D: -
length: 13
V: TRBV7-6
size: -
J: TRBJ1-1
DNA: TGTGCCAGCACCCTAGGGGCCGGTACTGAAGCTTTCTTT
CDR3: CASTLGAGTEAFF